This T cell receptor beta chain was found in a study of cytomegalovirus exposure and HLA in healthy donors. General observations from the study: Researchers reported in a later analysis that a missense DCLRE1C variant was tied to TCR beta V- and J-gene trimming.

Remarks on this clone: Its antigen is still unknown.

PCR amplification relied on 60 Vbeta primers (plus 13 Jbeta primers). The data were produced by immunoSEQ multiplex PCR, yet TCRdb's version contains in-frame clones alone and is incomplete. The sample shows about 64,000 clones, about three quarters of them seen only once. CDR1 and CDR2 from the germline V gene are PRHDT and FYEKMQ (reference sequence). Trimming removed 2 bases at V and 5 bases at J, with 15 bases between. The CDR3 totals 15 residues. This receptor was taken from a male donor in good health and CMV-seropositive. The specimen sequenced was PBMCs. The rearrangement joins TRBV13 to TRBJ1-2; D not resolved. The CDR3 region has the DNA TGTGCCAGCAGCTTATTCTATCCGGGGATTTATGGCTACACCTTC. Its translation is CASSLFYPGIYGYTF.